A selection of T cell receptor beta chains follows, all from one sample in a study of blood T cell repertoires in COVID-19. Some clones are missing from TCRdb's copy, which holds only in-frame ones; the method was immunoSEQ multiplex PCR. The table shows some 100,000 clones, with around 90% occurring only once. The sequencing input was peripheral blood. These receptors were collected from a woman at least 80 years old with active COVID-19. Both conserved end residues are part of each CDR3. The order of the fields is clone size, J gene, V gene, CDR3 length, D gene, CDR3 DNA, CDR3 protein. A D gene is named only where the DNA matches it firmly. Not every row has a clone size; where given, it reads once, few, many or a size class.

size: -
J: TRBJ2-2
V: TRBV7-3
length: 15
D: -
DNA: TGTGCCAGCAGCTTAACAGGGGCGAACACCGGGGAGCTGTTTTTT
CDR3: CASSLTGANTGELFF

size: -
J: TRBJ2-6
V: TRBV14
length: 18
D: TRBD1
DNA: TGTGCCAGCAGCTCCCGGGACAGGGTAGTCGGTGGGGCCAACGTCCTGACTTTC
CDR3: CASSSRDRVVGGANVLTF

size: -
J: TRBJ1-5
V: TRBV19
length: 14
D: TRBD1
DNA: TGTGCCAGTAGTACCGGACAGGGCCATCAGCCCCAGCATTTT
CDR3: CASSTGQGHQPQHF

size: -
J: TRBJ2-5
V: TRBV30
length: 14
D: -
DNA: TGTGCCTGGAGTCTTAGATTAGACCAAGAGACCCAGTACTTC
CDR3: CAWSLRLDQETQYF

size: -
J: TRBJ2-7
V: TRBV27
length: 16
D: TRBD2
DNA: TGTGCCAGCAGGATAGATAGACTAGCGGGGGACTACGAGCAGTACTTC
CDR3: CASRIDRLAGDYEQYF

size: -
J: TRBJ2-2
V: TRBV19
length: 16
D: TRBD2
DNA: TGTGCCAGTAGTATTTCGACTAGCGCGAACACCGGGGAGCTGTTTTTT
CDR3: CASSISTSANTGELFF

size: -
J: TRBJ2-3
V: TRBV19
length: 14
D: TRBD2
DNA: TGTGCCAGTACTAGGAGCGGGGGCACAGATACGCAGTATTTT
CDR3: CASTRSGGTDTQYF

size: -
J: TRBJ2-2
V: TRBV11-2
length: 15
D: TRBD2
DNA: TGTGCCAGCGGGCCCCGGGGGGATAACACCGGGGAGCTGTTTTTT
CDR3: CASGPRGDNTGELFF

size: -
J: TRBJ2-2
V: TRBV11-2
length: 15
D: TRBD2
DNA: TGTGCCAGCAGCTCCGCTAGCGGATACACCGGGGAGCTGTTTTTT
CDR3: CASSSASGYTGELFF

size: -
J: TRBJ2-1
V: TRBV28
length: 14
D: TRBD2
DNA: TGTGCCAGCAGAATTATAGCGGGAGGAGTTGAGCAGTTCTTC
CDR3: CASRIIAGGVEQFF

size: -
J: TRBJ2-3
V: TRBV5-4
length: 16
D: TRBD2
DNA: TGTGCCAGCAGCTTGGAGAGCGGGAGGGCCGAAGATACGCAGTATTTT
CDR3: CASSLESGRAEDTQYF

size: -
J: TRBJ1-1
V: TRBV20-1
length: 13
D: -
DNA: TGCAGTGCTAGTCGCAGCAGGTACACTGAAGCTTTCTTT
CDR3: CSASRSRYTEAFF

size: -
J: TRBJ1-1
V: TRBV6-1
length: 14
D: -
DNA: TGTGCCAGCAGTGAGAATTACAGGGTCACTGAAGCTTTCTTT
CDR3: CASSENYRVTEAFF

size: -
J: TRBJ1-2
V: TRBV28
length: 13
D: -
DNA: TGTGCCAGCACCTCCCGCGGGGACTATGGCTACACCTTC
CDR3: CASTSRGDYGYTF

size: few
J: TRBJ2-2
V: TRBV28
length: 14
D: -
DNA: TGTGCCAGCAGTTTGCAACAGAACACCGGGGAGCTGTTTTTT
CDR3: CASSLQQNTGELFF

size: -
J: TRBJ2-3
V: TRBV7-2
length: 12
D: -
DNA: TGTGCCAGCAGCCAAGAGGGCGATACGCAGTATTTT
CDR3: CASSQEGDTQYF

size: -
J: TRBJ1-2
V: TRBV9
length: 13
D: -
DNA: TGTGCCAGCAGTCCGACGACAGACTATGGCTACACCTTC
CDR3: CASSPTTDYGYTF

size: -
J: TRBJ2-7
V: TRBV12-3/TRBV12-4
length: 13
D: -
DNA: TGTGCCAGCACTGGGCCCGGGGGCTACGAGCAGTACTTC
CDR3: CASTGPGGYEQYF

size: -
J: TRBJ1-2
V: TRBV27
length: 13
D: -
DNA: TGTGCCAGCAGTTTTGGTGACAGAGATGGCTACACCTTC
CDR3: CASSFGDRDGYTF

size: -
J: TRBJ1-5
V: TRBV7-9
length: 15
D: -
DNA: TGTGCCAGCAGCCCATCAGGGTCGAGCAATCAGCCCCAGCATTTT
CDR3: CASSPSGSSNQPQHF

size: -
J: TRBJ1-1
V: TRBV28
length: 13
D: -
DNA: TGTGCCAGCACCGTACAGGGCTACACTGAAGCTTTCTTT
CDR3: CASTVQGYTEAFF

size: -
J: TRBJ1-1
V: TRBV18
length: 14
D: TRBD1
DNA: TGTGCCAGCTCACCGGGACAGGGGACCACTGAAGCTTTCTTT
CDR3: CASSPGQGTTEAFF

size: -
J: TRBJ2-1
V: TRBV2
length: 14
D: TRBD2
DNA: TGTGCCAGCAGTGACCCGGCGGGGGGGAATGAGCAGTTCTTC
CDR3: CASSDPAGGNEQFF

size: -
J: TRBJ1-2
V: TRBV29-1
length: 14
D: -
DNA: TGCAGCGTTACGTTCCCGACAGCAATATATGGCTACACCTTC
CDR3: CSVTFPTAIYGYTF

size: -
J: TRBJ2-2
V: TRBV4-2
length: 16
D: TRBD2
DNA: TGTGCCAGCAGCCAAGAACCCCTTAGCGGGACCGGGGAGCTGTTTTTT
CDR3: CASSQEPLSGTGELFF

size: -
J: TRBJ2-1
V: TRBV4-3
length: 15
D: TRBD2
DNA: TGCGCCAGCAGCGATACTAGCGCCCCACGGGGTGAGCAGTTCTTC
CDR3: CASSDTSAPRGEQFF

size: -
J: TRBJ2-5
V: TRBV7-9
length: 15
D: TRBD1
DNA: TGTGCCAGCAGCCCGGACAGGGTAATCGAGGAGACCCAGTACTTC
CDR3: CASSPDRVIEETQYF

size: -
J: TRBJ2-2
V: TRBV7-2
length: 18
D: -
DNA: TGTGCCAGCAGCTTAGACCCGACAACAGGGCGGCTCACCGGGGAGCTGTTTTTT
CDR3: CASSLDPTTGRLTGELFF

size: -
J: TRBJ2-3
V: TRBV7-2
length: 19
D: -
DNA: TGTGCCAGCAGCTTCGATCGGTTCGGGAGCTCTTCCAGCACAGATACGCAGTATTTT
CDR3: CASSFDRFGSSSSTDTQYF